This TCR beta chain derives from a study of T cell clonality in common variable immunodeficiency. Control and CVID samples contributed equal amounts of genomic DNA. Clones were sequenced by immunoSEQ multiplex PCR, and TCRdb holds only the in-frame ones, with some missing. This sample includes 50,000 to 60,000 clones with no singletons; its ten biggest clones take up under 0.9%. This clone was seen repeatedly, ten times or more. Its cognate antigen is unknown. The study's findings and limits: CVID subjects showed higher TCRbeta clonality than healthy controls. Fewer TCRbeta clones were shared among CVID subjects than controls. Common variable immunodeficiency TCR beta sequences reportedly had fewer deletions and N-nucleotide insertions.

Input material: peripheral blood mononuclear cells. The TCR sequence derives from a person aged 18-70 years in good health.

CDR3 bases read: TGTGCCAGCAGCTTACAAGCGATGAACACTGAA. Residues: CASSLQAMNTE. The complete CDR3 reads CASSLQAMNTEAFF. This chain joins TRBV11-2 and TRBJ1-1; no definite D call. The read ends 3 residues before the CDR3 terminus; that terminus is restored from the germline J gene. The germline gives CDR1 SGHAT, CDR2 FQNNGV. V lost 2 bases, J lost 0 bases, and 7 bases lay in between. CDR3 length: 14 amino acids.